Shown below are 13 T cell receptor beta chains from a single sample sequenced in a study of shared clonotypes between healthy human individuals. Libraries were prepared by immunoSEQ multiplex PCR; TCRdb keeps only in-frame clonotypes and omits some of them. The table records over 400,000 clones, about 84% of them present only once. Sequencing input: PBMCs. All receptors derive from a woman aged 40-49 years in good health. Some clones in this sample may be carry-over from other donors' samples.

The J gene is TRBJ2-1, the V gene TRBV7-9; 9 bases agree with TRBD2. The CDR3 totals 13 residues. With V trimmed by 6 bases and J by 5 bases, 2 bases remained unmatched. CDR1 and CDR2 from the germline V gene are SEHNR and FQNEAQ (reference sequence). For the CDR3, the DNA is TGTGCCAGCAGGGCTAGCGGGAACAATGAGCAGTTCTTC. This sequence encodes CASRASGNNEQFF.

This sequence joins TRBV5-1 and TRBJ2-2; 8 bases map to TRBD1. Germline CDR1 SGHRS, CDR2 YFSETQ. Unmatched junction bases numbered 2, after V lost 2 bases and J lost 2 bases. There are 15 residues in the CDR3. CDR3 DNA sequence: TGCGCCAGCAGCTTTGGACAGGGAAACACCGGGGAGCTGTTTTTT. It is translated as CASSFGQGNTGELFF.

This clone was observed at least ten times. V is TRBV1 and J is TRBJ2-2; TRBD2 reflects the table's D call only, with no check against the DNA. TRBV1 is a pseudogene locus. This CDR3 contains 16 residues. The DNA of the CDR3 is TGCACCAGCAGCCAGAACGTGCGGGAGGGCATCGGGGAGCTGTTTTTT. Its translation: CTSSQNVREGIGELFF.

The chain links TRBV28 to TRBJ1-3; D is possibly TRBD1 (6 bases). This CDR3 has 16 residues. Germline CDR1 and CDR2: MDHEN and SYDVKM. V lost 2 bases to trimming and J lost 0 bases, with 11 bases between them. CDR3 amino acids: CASSLGGRTSGNTIYF. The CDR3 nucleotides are TGTGCCAGCAGTTTAGGGGGGCGTACCTCTGGAAACACCATATATTTT.

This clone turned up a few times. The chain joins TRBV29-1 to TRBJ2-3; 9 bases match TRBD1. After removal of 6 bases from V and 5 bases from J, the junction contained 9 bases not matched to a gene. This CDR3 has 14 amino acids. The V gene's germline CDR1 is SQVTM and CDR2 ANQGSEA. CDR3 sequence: CSVQGQGSLDTQYF. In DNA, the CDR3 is TGCAGCGTCCAAGGACAGGGGTCCCTAGATACGCAGTATTTT.

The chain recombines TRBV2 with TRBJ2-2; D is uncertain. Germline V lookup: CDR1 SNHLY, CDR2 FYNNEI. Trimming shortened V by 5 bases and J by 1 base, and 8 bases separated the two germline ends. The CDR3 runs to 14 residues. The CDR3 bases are TGTGCCAGCAGTCGGGCTCAGAACACCGGGGAGCTGTTTTTT. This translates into CASSRAQNTGELFF.

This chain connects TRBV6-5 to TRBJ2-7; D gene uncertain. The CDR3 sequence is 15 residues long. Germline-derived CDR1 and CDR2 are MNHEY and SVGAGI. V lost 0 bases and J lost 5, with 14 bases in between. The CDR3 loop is CASSYSGSRVDEQYF. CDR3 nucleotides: TGTGCCAGCAGTTACTCGGGCAGCCGGGTTGACGAGCAGTACTTC.

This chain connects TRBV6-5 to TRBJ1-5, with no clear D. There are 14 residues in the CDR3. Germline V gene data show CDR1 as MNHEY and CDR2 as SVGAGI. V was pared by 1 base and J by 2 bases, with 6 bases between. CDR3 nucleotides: TGTGCCAGCAGTTACTACGGAGGCAATCAGCCCCAGCATTTT. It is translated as CASSYYGGNQPQHF.

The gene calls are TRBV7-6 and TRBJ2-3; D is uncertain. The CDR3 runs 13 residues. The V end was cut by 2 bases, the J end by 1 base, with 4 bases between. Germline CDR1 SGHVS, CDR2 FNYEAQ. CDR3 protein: CASSLSGTDTQYF. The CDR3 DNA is TGTGCCAGCAGCTTATCAGGCACAGATACGCAGTATTTT.

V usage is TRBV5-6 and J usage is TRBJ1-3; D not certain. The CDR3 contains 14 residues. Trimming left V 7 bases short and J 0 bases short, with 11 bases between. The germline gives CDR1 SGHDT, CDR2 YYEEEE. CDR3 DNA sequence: TGTGCCAGCGGGATACGGGACTCTGGAAACACCATATATTTT. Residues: CASGIRDSGNTIYF.

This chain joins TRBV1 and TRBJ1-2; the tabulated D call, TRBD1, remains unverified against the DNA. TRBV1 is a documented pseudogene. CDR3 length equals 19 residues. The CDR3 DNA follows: TGCACCAGCAGCCAAAAGAAGGGACAGGGTCCGTTTGTGGCTTATGGCTACACCTTC. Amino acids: CTSSQKKGQGPFVAYGYTF.

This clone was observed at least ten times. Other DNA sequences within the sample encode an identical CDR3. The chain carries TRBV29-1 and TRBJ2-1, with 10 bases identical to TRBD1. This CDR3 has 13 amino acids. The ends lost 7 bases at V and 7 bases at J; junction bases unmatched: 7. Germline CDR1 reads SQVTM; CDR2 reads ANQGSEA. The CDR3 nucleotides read TGCAGCGAAACCGGGACAGGGGAAAATGAGCAGTTCTTC. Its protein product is CSETGTGENEQFF.

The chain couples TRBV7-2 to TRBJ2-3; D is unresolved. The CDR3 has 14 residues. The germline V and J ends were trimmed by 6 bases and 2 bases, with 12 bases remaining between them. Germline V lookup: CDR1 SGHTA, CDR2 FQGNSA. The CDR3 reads CASRPQHYTDTQYF. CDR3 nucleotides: TGTGCCAGCAGACCCCAACACTACACAGATACGCAGTATTTT.